The clone carrying this TCR beta chain was seen ten or more times. No antigen is known for it. TCR alpha and TCR beta cDNA libraries with sample barcodes and UMIs came from 5'RACE using constant-segment primers. MiXCR, applied by TCRdb to the 5' RACE reads, yields one record per CDR3 protein. The sample lists around 220,000 distinct CDR3 sequences, roughly 15% occurring once. The sample comes from a study of T-cell memory formation after mild COVID-19. CDR3 length equals 13 residues. Germline V gene lookup returns CDR1 SGHTA and CDR2 FQGNSA. The V end was cut by 5 bases, the J end by 9 bases, with 14 bases between. Study-level findings and limits: A second wave expanding day 15 to 37 was CD4+-biased; contracting clones were balanced.

The material sequenced was PBMCs or a T cell subset sorted from them (not recorded which). The chain recombines TRBV7-2 with TRBJ2-1, with D perhaps TRBD1 or TRBD2 (5 bases each). The clonotype was recovered from a man between 18 and 35 years old who had mild COVID-19 (a few samples of this study predate the infection). Cell type and time point are not known. The DNA of the CDR3 is TGTGCCAGCAGCCAAAGTAGGGACGGTGAGCAGTTCTTC. Protein sequence: CASSQSRDGEQFF.